The source of this T cell receptor (beta chain) is a study of cytomegalovirus exposure and HLA in healthy donors (dated by TCRdb to between 2016 and 2019). Looking at the study overall: In an earlier analysis of some 550 of the donors, approximately 300 Gb of sequence data and some 100 million unique TCR beta sequences from about 179 million T cells were reported. About 320 gigabases of sequencing data and approximately 80 million unique TCR sequences were included in an early release covering 500 to 750 HLA-typed donors. The genetic ancestry cluster associated with self-reported Caucasian donors included roughly 84% of the 300 to 450 genotyped donors. The aim of the study was to test whether cataloging public T cell receptors could identify signatures of past pathogen exposure. The study profiled the T cell repertoires of around 700 subjects by immunosequencing and related them to cytomegalovirus serostatus. Along with the approximately 700-subject first cohort, a separate validation cohort of over a hundred different subjects was used. The study combined high-throughput TCR immunosequencing, statistical association of individual TCRs with disease status, and machine learning to predict cytomegalovirus infection status. A later analysis re-analyzed previously published TCR beta repertoires from 600 to 850 donors and added high-resolution HLA genotyping to study TCR occurrence patterns. Rather than using new phenotypic data, the later analysis identified candidate immune exposures from TCR beta sequences and from how often those sequences occurred across donors. In an earlier analysis of over 550 of the donors, high-throughput TCR beta sequencing was used to judge whether each TCR beta V gene segment behaved as functional or pseudogenic. Donor age, sex, ethnicity and CMV serostatus were compiled alongside the repertoire data. In a later genetic analysis, genome-wide SNP genotypes for about 65% of the 666 donors were used, and that subset was treated as a discovery cohort. Every repertoire in the discovery cohort had been generated on one and the same sequencing platform. HLA typing included class I and class II loci at four-digit resolution. The number of donors typed differed by locus, with roughly 620-630 for A, B, C, DRB1 and DQB1, 522 for DQA1, over 600 for DPA1, and approximately 470 for DPB1. Several DR-DQ haplotypes were treated as single units for association and clustering because of strong linkage in the cohort. Across under 500 genotyped donors of the cohort, an average of roughly 250,000 unique TCR beta nucleotide sequences per donor were sequenced, and 15% to 20% of those sequences were non-productive. The research as a whole found: The study gave a list of some 150 TCR beta chains associated with cytomegalovirus. The classifier was reported to diagnose cytomegalovirus status with high specificity and sensitivity in both the original and validation cohorts. The 87-base-pair reads could not distinguish some IMGT-functional V segments, including TRBV6-2 and TRBV6-3, so those segments were excluded. Linkage disequilibrium might explain the correlated functional status among segregating V segments, but an unknown experimental factor could not be excluded. Because counts were too low, seventeen rarely observed V segments, including chromosome 9 orphons, were left out of the earlier analysis of roughly 600 of the donors. Only TCR beta chains were sequenced in this cohort, and the absence of alpha or paired-chain data limited detectable features. A later analysis found that most CMV-associated TCR beta chains appeared HLA-restricted, with HLA associations seemingly driven largely by CMV exposure. A group of highly shared sequence variants was considered likely to be a technical artifact of the sequencing pipeline. While some public TCRs were present in many individuals, most TCR sequences turned up only very rarely across donors. According to a later genetic analysis, donors in an Asian-associated ancestry cluster had fewer N-insertions in productive TCRs than the approximately 630-donor mean. The presence/absence analyses assumed that sequencing depth was roughly uniform across donors, and that assumption may not be true. The authors suggested that the approach could potentially be extended to other disease states and immunological phenotypes. In a later genetic analysis, a missense DCLRE1C variant was associated with V-gene and J-gene trimming of TCR beta chains, and the association was replicated in an independent cohort. A further reported finding was that TCR beta sequences accurately predicted the HLA-A and HLA-B alleles for most subjects in the first cohort. The only immune exposure information available for the cohort was CMV serostatus. When HLA alleles, especially DR and DQ, strongly co-occurred, TCR associations were difficult to assign to individual alleles. At a false discovery rate of 0.05, a later analysis linked 15,000 to 20,000 TCR beta sequences to specific HLA alleles. In a later analysis, the rate of TCR association differed among HLA loci, with DRB1 alleles having the most associated TCRs and HLA-C alleles having the fewest. Broadly in line with IMGT annotations, most TCR beta V segments showed up in productive rearrangements about 90% or about 30% of the time in an earlier analysis of several hundred of the donors. In vitro tests confirmed that three of the cytomegalovirus-associated TCR beta chains recognize cytomegalovirus antigens. In a later analysis, several top co-occurrence clusters were reported to appear linked to parvovirus B19, influenza, CMV and Epstein-Barr virus. Because HLA typing was unavailable for some donors at each locus, only the typed subset was used in association tests. Compared with equally common non-associated chains, HLA-associated TCR beta chains in a later analysis were more clonally expanded and had lower generation probabilities.

Comments on this clone: What this receptor recognizes is not known. Within one base of it there is no much larger clone, and no base qualities were kept.

The library was produced with the immunoSEQ multiplex PCR assay. For the multiplex PCR, a mixture combining 60 forward primers for TCR Vbeta segments and 13 reverse primers for TCR Jbeta segments was used. Amplification of the CDR3 region of rearranged TCR beta genes was performed with a multiplex PCR assay on genomic DNA. The Illumina HiSeq System was used to sequence the amplified TCR beta libraries as 87-base-pair reads. The authors' analysis ran thus. Across the 500 to 700 repertoires, a later analysis counted around 80 million unique TCR beta chains, 9.5 million to 13 million of which were shared by at least two donors. Raw reads were error-corrected and collapsed into unique sequences with a nearest-neighbor algorithm that merged closely related sequences to remove PCR and sequencing errors. CDR3 sequences were aligned to IMGT reference sequences to assign V, D and J gene segments. For a sequence to be retained, a match of at least six nucleotides to both a V gene segment and a J gene segment was required. A rearrangement was called productive if the CDR3 had no stop codons and remained in frame with V and J, and every other rearrangement was called non-productive. Following IMGT convention, CDR3 was defined as the stretch from the second conserved V-encoded cysteine to the conserved J-encoded phenylalanine. The earlier analysis of approximately 500 of the donors excluded sequences that lacked an unambiguous match to a single V gene segment. An earlier analysis of 550 to 650 of the donors classified V segments as functional when productive rearrangements were above 56.7% and as segregating when the standard deviation between donors was above 5%. To diagnose cytomegalovirus status from the catalog of TCR beta chain sequences, a statistical classification framework was built. V and J gene assignment, in a later analysis, came from comparing TCR nucleotide sequences with IMGT/GENE-DB human TR gene sequences. The TCRdist pipeline was used in a later analysis to assign CDR3 sequences and most-parsimonious VDJ recombination scenarios. In a later analysis, every TCR beta chain was defined by the combination of its CDR3 amino acid sequence and its V-gene family, and reads without a unique V-gene family were dropped. As a way to deal with suspected cross-contamination and a sequencing artifact, a later analysis dropped 450 to 700 nucleotide sequences that were highly shared and had low generation probability. For each public chain, a later analysis derived a clonal expansion index from normalized ranks of inferred template counts within each repertoire. In a later analysis, generation probabilities were computed with a VDJ recombination model fitted to out-of-frame rearrangements, and the resulting probabilities were checked against IGoR. In a later analysis, TCR-TCR, TCR-HLA and TCR-CMV co-occurrence was scored with hypergeometric tests, and a repertoire-size bias correction was applied to TCR pairs. To estimate false discovery rates, a later analysis permuted the HLA or CMV assignments 20 times. A later analysis grouped co-occurring TCRs with DBSCAN, adding TCRdist sequence similarity when clustering within HLA-allele-positive subsets. Repertoires with fewer than 30,000 or more than 120,000 public chains were left out of co-occurrence clustering, as were five repertoires with anomalous nucleotide sharing. TCRdb stores this immuneACCESS table with in-frame sequences only. Part of the clones is absent; in the studies checked, under half of the shortfall reflects unresolved V genes, and no reason is known for the rest. Clone size and the V and J calls come from that table; the DNA yielded D and trimming. This sample lists roughly 180,000 clones; about three quarters were detected once. The ten top clones hold 1.4% of the sample.

In total, over 600 healthy bone marrow donors made up the cohort. All cohort members were sampled while nominally healthy, although unrecorded immune exposures were likely present. The donor was CMV seropositive and belonged to the group of 250 to 300 seropositive cohort members. Each donor provided a peripheral blood sample, and peripheral blood mononuclear cells were used for TCR beta sequencing. The Qiagen DNeasy Blood Extraction Kit was used to extract genomic DNA from the blood cell samples. Relative to germline, V is 5 bases shorter and J is 3 bases shorter, with 11 bases between their ends. The CDR3 sequence holds 14 residues, the cysteine and phenylalanine included. Here the CDR3 DNA is all that survives: 42 bases in frame from base 1. CDR1 LNHDA and CDR2 SQIVND are derived from the germline V gene (reference sequence).

Sequenced input: PBMCs. The receptor chain draws on TRBV19 and TRBJ1-5; TRBD1 could be the D gene, as 6 bases match. This TCR was sampled from a young woman in good health and CMV-seropositive. The nucleotide sequence reads TGTGCCAGTAGTGACGGACAGTTCAATCAGCCCCAGCATTTT. This yields the protein CASSDGQFNQPQHF.